This T cell receptor beta chain emerged from a study of T cell responses to AZD1222 COVID-19 vaccine. Germline V gives CDR1 LGHNA, CDR2 YNFKEQ. The junction had 13 bases not matched to a gene; V was cut back by 4 bases and J by 2 bases. This CDR3 has 17 residues. Study conclusions and caveats: Repertoire sampling happened only post peak T cell response. Donor demographics were predominantly white British with a female majority; clonal diversity may be underestimated. Reportedly, nearly half the spike-specific TCRs target unmutated variant regions. Spike-specific TCR breadth and depth both grew after two AZD1222 doses.

Measured with immunoSEQ multiplex PCR; TCRdb has only the in-frame clones, and not every one. The data contain roughly 80,000 clones, approximately 87% of them seen just once; the ten biggest clones take up roughly 4.8%. Worth noting for this clone: The antigen is undetermined.

This material consisted of peripheral blood, taken on day 0 of MenACWY control vaccination. This TCR was sampled from an adult in good health. The chain employs TRBV4-2 and TRBJ2-7, with 8 bases fitting TRBD2. DNA for the CDR3: TGTGCCAGCAGCCTCGCGTACTCCGGGACTAGAGCCTACGAGCAGTACTTC. The encoded protein is CASSLAYSGTRAYEQYF.